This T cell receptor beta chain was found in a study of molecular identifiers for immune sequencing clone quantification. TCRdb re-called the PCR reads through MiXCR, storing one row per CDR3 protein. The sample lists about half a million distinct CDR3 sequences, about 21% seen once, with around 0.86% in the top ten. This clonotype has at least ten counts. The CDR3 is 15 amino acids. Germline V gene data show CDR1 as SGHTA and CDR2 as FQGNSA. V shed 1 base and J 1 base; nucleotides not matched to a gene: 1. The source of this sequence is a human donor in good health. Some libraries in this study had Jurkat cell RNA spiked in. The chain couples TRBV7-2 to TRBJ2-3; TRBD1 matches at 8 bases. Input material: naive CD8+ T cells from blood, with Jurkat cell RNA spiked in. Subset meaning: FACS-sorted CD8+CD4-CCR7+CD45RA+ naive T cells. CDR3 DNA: TGTGCCAGCAGCTTAGAACAGGGGGGCACAGATACGCAGTATTTT. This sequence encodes CASSLEQGGTDTQYF.